This TCR beta chain was profiled in a study of blood T cell repertoires in COVID-19. Original analysis: Nucleated cell number was recorded as an estimate derived from reference gene primer amplification. Assay used: immunoSEQ multiplex PCR; TCRdb lists only in-frame clones, some missing. V and J calls and clone size are as listed in that table; D and trimming were resolved from the DNA. The data contain about 120,000 clones, 70% to 90% of them singletons. The sequenced sample was peripheral blood. The origin of this receptor is a man aged 35 to 55 with acute or convalescent COVID-19.

This CDR3 is CASSLVGLAGYNEQFF. The CDR3 nucleotides read TGCGCCAGCAGCTTGGTGGGACTAGCGGGGTACAATGAGCAGTTCTTC. This chain joins TRBV5-1 and TRBJ2-1; 13 bases are shared with TRBD2. After removal of 0 bases from V and 4 bases from J, the junction contained 1 base not matched to a gene. The CDR3 is 16 residues long. CDR1 is SGHRS and CDR2 is YFSETQ in the germline V gene. The whole variable domain, filled in from reference TRBV5-1 and TRBJ2-1, reads KAGVTQTPRYLIKTRGQQVTLSCSPISGHRSVSWYQQTPGQGLQFLFEYFSETQRNKGNFPGRFSGRQFSNSRSEMNVSTLELGDSALYLCASSLVGLAGYNEQFFGPGTRLTVL.